The clone carrying this T cell receptor (beta chain) was detected ten times or more. The antigen is not known. V was trimmed by 1 base and J by 4 bases, leaving 11 bases between them. CDR3 length: 14 amino acids. From germline, CDR1 is SEHNR and CDR2 FQNEAQ (reference sequence). The data originate from a study of regulatory T cells in long-lasting Graves disease. According to the study, TCR beta libraries were built with iRepertoire HTBI primers and CDR3-region Arm-PCR. TCRdb re-derived calls from the multiplex PCR reads in MiXCR, one entry per CDR3 protein. The top ten hold 20% to 25% of the sample, which has around 400,000 distinct CDR3 sequences, 15% to 18% seen once. Findings and limits, study-wide: Gene preferences differed: TRBV28, TRBJ1-2, TRBJ2-5 in persistent cases.

The time point denotes: newly diagnosed GD, antithyroid drugs for less than 3 months. The TCR library used RNA extracted from PBMCs. Guidelines of the American Thyroid Association were used to diagnose Graves' disease. A volume of roughly 9.1 milliliters of peripheral blood was collected in EDTA tubes. The receptor's source is a female donor with Graves disease. Sample: peripheral blood mononuclear cells (PBMCs), taken at new diagnosis, from a patient treated with antithyroid drugs. V usage is TRBV7-9 and J usage is TRBJ2-7; D is unresolved. CDR3 in DNA: TGTGCCAGCAGCTTAGGTGTTTTGGGTTACGAGCAGTACTTC. Translated: CASSLGVLGYEQYF.